This TCR beta chain emerged from a study of lymphopenia after photon versus proton radiotherapy. General study points: Proton therapy kept repertoires fairly stable, unlike photons, which gained effector/memory cells. Post-nadir diversity loss with photons came from oligoclonal expansion, particularly CD8+ Temra cells. Only patients who died were analyzed for survival; proton advantage is unproven.

The CDR3 has 14 amino acids. Looked up from germline, CDR1 is SGHTA and CDR2 is FQGNSA. V shed 5 bases, J shed 5 bases, and the junction held 6 bases outside the gene matches. This clone has a single count. Its cognate antigen is unknown. The protocol was immunoSEQ multiplex PCR, while the TCRdb copy is restricted to in-frame clones and leaves out a portion. In the table there are tens of thousands of clones, 84% of which are singletons. This chain joins TRBV7-2 and TRBJ1-1; 9 bases match TRBD1. The clonotype was recovered from an older woman with pancreatic cancer. Sequences were derived from peripheral blood, sampled from a patient treated with proton-based radiotherapy. The CDR3 nucleotides read TGTGCCAGCAGCACGGACAGGGGACGGACTGAAGCTTTCTTT. As protein: CASSTDRGRTEAFF.